The text below deals with one T cell receptor beta chain. Its antigen is not known. This sample was included in a study of naive CD8 T cells in extremely preterm neonates. Study-level results: Preterm CDR3s were shorter than older groups', with fewer N additions and less trimming.

Sequencing was performed with immunoSEQ multiplex PCR; in TCRdb, only in-frame clones are kept and a portion is missing. The sample lists about 5,000 clones, 90% to 95% occurring once. Extremely preterm deliveries at about 23-28 weeks of gestation provided the preterm samples. The V end was cut by 3 bases, the J end by 0 bases, with 8 bases between. Germline V gene lookup returns CDR1 LGHNA and CDR2 YSLEER. The CDR3 is 14 amino acids. This sequence was found in a boy who was born preterm. This chain joins TRBV4-3 and TRBJ1-1; D remains ambiguous. The sequenced sample consisted of naive CD8+ T cells from cord blood. The CDR3 is CASSQGVLNTEAFF. The CDR3 nucleotides read TGCGCCAGCAGCCAGGGAGTATTGAACACTGAAGCTTTCTTT.